The rows below give T cell receptor beta chains drawn from one sample of a study of blood T cell repertoires in COVID-19. Data came from immunoSEQ multiplex PCR; TCRdb stores just in-frame clones and leaves some out. The profile covers about 400,000 clones, with around 87% appearing a single time and 3% taken by the ten largest. Sequencing was done on a sample of peripheral blood. These receptors came from a human donor in a cohort sampled during active COVID-19. Each CDR3 is given with its conserved first and last residue. The order of the fields is J gene, V gene, CDR3 protein.

j_call: TRBJ2-1; v_call: TRBV7-2; cdr3_aa: CASSLAGGVEQFF
j_call: TRBJ2-2; v_call: TRBV5-1; cdr3_aa: CASSQRQGEAGELFF
j_call: TRBJ2-3; v_call: TRBV6-5; cdr3_aa: CASSYLVSGRDTQYF
j_call: TRBJ2-2; v_call: TRBV7-2; cdr3_aa: CASSLVGVAGELFF
j_call: TRBJ1-1; v_call: TRBV28; cdr3_aa: CASSFQRTEAFF
j_call: TRBJ2-2; v_call: TRBV25-1; cdr3_aa: CASTLRTGETGELFF
j_call: TRBJ2-7; v_call: TRBV4-1; cdr3_aa: CASSLGQIRSGNPYEQYF
j_call: TRBJ2-5; v_call: TRBV7-2; cdr3_aa: CATSLTSGQETQYF
j_call: TRBJ2-7; v_call: TRBV5-1; cdr3_aa: CASSLAGLAGARSYEQYF
j_call: TRBJ2-2; v_call: TRBV27; cdr3_aa: CASSFSRNTGELFF
j_call: TRBJ2-4; v_call: TRBV19; cdr3_aa: CASASGRFTFSGDIQYF
j_call: TRBJ2-1; v_call: TRBV13; cdr3_aa: CASSLSPARTSGKGANEQFF
j_call: TRBJ2-7; v_call: TRBV18; cdr3_aa: CASSLTQSYEQYF
j_call: TRBJ2-6; v_call: TRBV10-3; cdr3_aa: CAISQQTASGANVLTF
j_call: TRBJ2-1; v_call: TRBV5-6; cdr3_aa: CASSDVGVSSYNEQFF
j_call: TRBJ2-5; v_call: TRBV11-3; cdr3_aa: CASSFLRENETQYF
j_call: TRBJ2-5; v_call: TRBV3-1/TRBV3-2; cdr3_aa: CASSTRLQETQYF
j_call: TRBJ1-4; v_call: TRBV29-1; cdr3_aa: CSVAGQGTGHEKLFF
j_call: TRBJ1-1; v_call: TRBV19; cdr3_aa: CASIPGRQGRGLAFF
j_call: TRBJ2-2; v_call: TRBV5-6; cdr3_aa: CASTPRWTGELFF
j_call: TRBJ1-6; v_call: TRBV28; cdr3_aa: CASGGWGAGSPLHF
j_call: TRBJ1-1; v_call: TRBV19; cdr3_aa: CASRTGMNTEAFF
j_call: TRBJ2-6; v_call: TRBV5-4; cdr3_aa: CASSLGSRVKANVLTF
j_call: TRBJ2-1; v_call: TRBV14; cdr3_aa: CASSQEGRLAGGPVYNEQFF
j_call: TRBJ2-3; v_call: TRBV6-5; cdr3_aa: CASRKDRFTDTQYF
j_call: TRBJ1-1; v_call: TRBV24-1; cdr3_aa: CATRVGEGTEAFF
j_call: TRBJ1-6; v_call: TRBV4-2; cdr3_aa: CASSPDSNSPLHF
j_call: TRBJ2-1; v_call: TRBV28; cdr3_aa: CASSSAGGMVYNEQFF
j_call: TRBJ1-4; v_call: TRBV3-1/TRBV3-2; cdr3_aa: CASSQVSEKLFF
j_call: TRBJ1-5; v_call: TRBV5-4; cdr3_aa: CASSFGGDQPQHF
j_call: TRBJ2-3; v_call: TRBV5-1; cdr3_aa: CASSLFSYQGVAGPSTDTQYF
j_call: TRBJ1-1; v_call: TRBV5-1; cdr3_aa: CASKHEGAVNTEAFF
j_call: TRBJ2-3; v_call: TRBV7-2; cdr3_aa: CASSRLAGDTDTQYF
j_call: TRBJ2-2; v_call: TRBV11-2; cdr3_aa: CASSSGQGRAGELFF
j_call: TRBJ1-2; v_call: TRBV14; cdr3_aa: CASSHTNAPGTGVTF
j_call: TRBJ2-2; v_call: TRBV5-1; cdr3_aa: CASSSTGVSTGELFF
j_call: TRBJ2-2; v_call: TRBV6-5; cdr3_aa: CASSRRQGSTGELFF
j_call: TRBJ2-5; v_call: TRBV19; cdr3_aa: CASRTGDLGETQYF
j_call: TRBJ1-2; v_call: TRBV19; cdr3_aa: CASSTFNYGYTF